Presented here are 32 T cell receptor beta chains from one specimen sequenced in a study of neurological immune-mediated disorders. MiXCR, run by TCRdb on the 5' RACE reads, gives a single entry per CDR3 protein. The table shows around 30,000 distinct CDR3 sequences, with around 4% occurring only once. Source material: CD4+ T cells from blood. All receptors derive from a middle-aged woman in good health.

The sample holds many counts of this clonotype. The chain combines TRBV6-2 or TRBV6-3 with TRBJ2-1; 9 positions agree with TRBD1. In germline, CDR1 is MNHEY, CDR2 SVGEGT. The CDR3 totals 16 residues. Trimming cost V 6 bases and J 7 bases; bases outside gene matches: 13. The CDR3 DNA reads TGTGCCAGCAGACCATATCGACAGGGGGAGCGTAATGAGCAGTTCTTC. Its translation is CASRPYRQGERNEQFF.

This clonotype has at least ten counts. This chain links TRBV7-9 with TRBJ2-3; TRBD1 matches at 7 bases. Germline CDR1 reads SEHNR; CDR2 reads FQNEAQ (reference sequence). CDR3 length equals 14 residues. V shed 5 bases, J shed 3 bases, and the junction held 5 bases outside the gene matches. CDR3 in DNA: TGTGCCAGCAGCCTCAGGGACAGTACAGATACGCAGTATTTT. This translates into CASSLRDSTDTQYF. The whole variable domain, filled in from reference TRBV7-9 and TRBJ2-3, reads DTGVSQNPRHKITKRGQNVTFRCDPISEHNRLYWYRQTLGQGPEFLTYFQNEAQLEKSRLLSDRFSAERPKGSFSTLEIQRTEQGDSAMYLCASSLRDSTDTQYFGPGTRLTVL.

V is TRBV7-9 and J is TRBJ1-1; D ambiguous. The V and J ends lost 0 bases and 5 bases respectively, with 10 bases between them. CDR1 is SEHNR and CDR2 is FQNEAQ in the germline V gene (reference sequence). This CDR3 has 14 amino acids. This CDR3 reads CASSLARVGTEAFF. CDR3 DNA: TGTGCCAGCAGCTTAGCGCGGGTAGGGACTGAAGCTTTCTTT.

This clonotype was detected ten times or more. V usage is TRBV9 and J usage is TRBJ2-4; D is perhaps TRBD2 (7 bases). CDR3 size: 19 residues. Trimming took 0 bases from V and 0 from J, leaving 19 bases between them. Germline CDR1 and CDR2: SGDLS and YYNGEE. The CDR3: CASSVEDGGPGLAKNIQYF. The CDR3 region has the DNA TGTGCCAGCAGCGTAGAGGACGGGGGGCCTGGATTAGCCAAAAACATTCAGTACTTC.

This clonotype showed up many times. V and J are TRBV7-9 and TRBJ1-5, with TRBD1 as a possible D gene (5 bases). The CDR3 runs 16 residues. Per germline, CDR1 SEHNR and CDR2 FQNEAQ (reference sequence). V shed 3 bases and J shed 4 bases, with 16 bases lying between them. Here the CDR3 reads CASSLGSGQKNQPQHF. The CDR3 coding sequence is TGTGCCAGCAGCTTGGGTTCGGGGCAGAAAAATCAGCCCCAGCATTTT.

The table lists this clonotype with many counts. CDR3 DNA: TGCAGTGCAACCGATGCTGGGGGGGACACTGAAGCTTTCTTT. Its translation: CSATDAGGDTEAFF. The chain joins TRBV20-1 to TRBJ1-1; maybe TRBD1 (5 bases). Germline V lookup: CDR1 DFQATT, CDR2 SNEGSKA (reference sequence). Trimming stripped 6 bases from V and 3 bases from J, with 17 bases between. The CDR3 length is 14 residues.

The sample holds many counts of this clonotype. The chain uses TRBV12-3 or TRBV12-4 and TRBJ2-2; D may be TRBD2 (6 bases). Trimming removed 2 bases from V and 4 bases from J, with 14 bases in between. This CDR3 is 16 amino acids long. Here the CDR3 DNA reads TGTGCCAGCAGTTTAATCGGTGGGGGGTTCACCGGGGAGCTGTTTTTT. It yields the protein CASSLIGGGFTGELFF.

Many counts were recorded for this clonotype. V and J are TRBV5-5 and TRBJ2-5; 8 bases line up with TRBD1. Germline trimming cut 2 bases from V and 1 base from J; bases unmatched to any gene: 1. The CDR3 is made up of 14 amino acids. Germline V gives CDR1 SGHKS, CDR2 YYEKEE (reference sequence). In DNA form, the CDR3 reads TGTGCCAGCAGCTTCGGACAGGGCCAAGAGACCCAGTACTTC. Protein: CASSFGQGQETQYF.

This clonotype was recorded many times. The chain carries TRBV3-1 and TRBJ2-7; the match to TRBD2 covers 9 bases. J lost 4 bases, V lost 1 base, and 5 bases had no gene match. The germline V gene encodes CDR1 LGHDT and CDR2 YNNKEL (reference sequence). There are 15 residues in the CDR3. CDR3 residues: CASSQVLAGPYEQYF. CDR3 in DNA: TGTGCCAGCAGCCAAGTGCTAGCGGGGCCTTACGAGCAGTACTTC.

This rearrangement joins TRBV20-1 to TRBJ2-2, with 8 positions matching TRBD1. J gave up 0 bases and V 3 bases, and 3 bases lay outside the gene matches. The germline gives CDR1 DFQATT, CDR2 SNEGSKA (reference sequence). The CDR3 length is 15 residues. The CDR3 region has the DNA TGCAGTGCTAGGCCGGGACAGGCGAACACCGGGGAGCTGTTTTTT. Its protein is CSARPGQANTGELFF.

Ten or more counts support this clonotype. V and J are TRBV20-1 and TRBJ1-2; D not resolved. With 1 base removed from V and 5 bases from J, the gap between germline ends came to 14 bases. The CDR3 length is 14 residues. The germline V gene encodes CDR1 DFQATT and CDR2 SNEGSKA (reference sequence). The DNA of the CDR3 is TGCAGTGCTAGAGCCCAAGAACGGGGATATGGCTACACCTTC. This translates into CSARAQERGYGYTF.

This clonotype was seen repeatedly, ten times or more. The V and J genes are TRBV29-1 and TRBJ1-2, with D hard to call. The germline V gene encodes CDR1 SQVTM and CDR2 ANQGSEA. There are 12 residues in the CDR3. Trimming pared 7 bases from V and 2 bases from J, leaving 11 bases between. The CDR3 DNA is TGCAGCGCTGAGGACCGAAACTATGGCTACACCTTC. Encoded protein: CSAEDRNYGYTF.

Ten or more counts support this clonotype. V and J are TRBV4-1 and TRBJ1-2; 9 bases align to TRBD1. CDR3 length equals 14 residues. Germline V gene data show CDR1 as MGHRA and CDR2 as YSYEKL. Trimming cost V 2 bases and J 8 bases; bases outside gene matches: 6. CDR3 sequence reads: CASSQPGTGIGYTF. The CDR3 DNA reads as TGCGCCAGCAGCCAACCCGGGACAGGGATAGGCTACACCTTC.

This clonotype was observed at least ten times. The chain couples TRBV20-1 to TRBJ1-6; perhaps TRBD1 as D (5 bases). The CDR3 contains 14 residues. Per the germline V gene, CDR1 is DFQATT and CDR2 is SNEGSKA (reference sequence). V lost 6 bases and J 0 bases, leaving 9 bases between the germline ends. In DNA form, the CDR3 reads TGCAGTGCCCCCGGGGGCTCCTATAATTCACCCCTCCACTTT. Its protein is CSAPGGSYNSPLHF.

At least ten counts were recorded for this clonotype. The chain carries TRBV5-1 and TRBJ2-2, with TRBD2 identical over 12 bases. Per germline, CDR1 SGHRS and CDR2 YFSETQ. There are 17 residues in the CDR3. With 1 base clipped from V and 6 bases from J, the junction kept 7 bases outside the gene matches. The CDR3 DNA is TGCGCCAGCAGCTTGAGAAGTGGACTAGCGGGGCCCGGGGAGCTGTTTTTT. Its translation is CASSLRSGLAGPGELFF.

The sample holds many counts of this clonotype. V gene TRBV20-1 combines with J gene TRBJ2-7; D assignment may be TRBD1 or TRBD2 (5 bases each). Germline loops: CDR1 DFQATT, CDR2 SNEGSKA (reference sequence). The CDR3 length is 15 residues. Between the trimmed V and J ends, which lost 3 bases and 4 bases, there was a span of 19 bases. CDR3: CSARAGTNTQYEQYF. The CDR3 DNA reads TGCAGTGCTAGGGCCGGGACCAACACCCAATACGAGCAGTACTTC.

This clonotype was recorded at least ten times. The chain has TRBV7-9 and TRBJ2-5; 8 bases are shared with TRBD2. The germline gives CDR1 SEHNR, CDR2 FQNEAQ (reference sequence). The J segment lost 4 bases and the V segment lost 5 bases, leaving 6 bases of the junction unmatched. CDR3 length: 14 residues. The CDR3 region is CASSPSGRGETQYF. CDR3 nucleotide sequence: TGTGCCAGCAGCCCAAGCGGGAGAGGAGAGACCCAGTACTTC.

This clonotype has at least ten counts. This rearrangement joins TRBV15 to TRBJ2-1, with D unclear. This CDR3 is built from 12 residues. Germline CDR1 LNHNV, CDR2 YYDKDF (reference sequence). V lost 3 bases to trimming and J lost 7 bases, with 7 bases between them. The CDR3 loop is CATSRALNEQFF. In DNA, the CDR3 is TGTGCCACCAGCAGGGCACTGAATGAGCAGTTCTTC.

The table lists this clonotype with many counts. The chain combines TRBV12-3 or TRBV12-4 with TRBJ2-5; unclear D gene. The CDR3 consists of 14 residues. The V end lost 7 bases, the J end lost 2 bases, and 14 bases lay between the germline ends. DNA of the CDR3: TGTGCCAGCACGAAAAGTAGCATACAAGAGACCCAGTACTTC. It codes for CASTKSSIQETQYF.

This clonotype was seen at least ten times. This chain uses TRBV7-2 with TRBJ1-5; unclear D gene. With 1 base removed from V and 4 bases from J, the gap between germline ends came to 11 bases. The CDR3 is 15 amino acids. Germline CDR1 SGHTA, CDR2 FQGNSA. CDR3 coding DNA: TGTGCCAGCAGCTTAGAACGCAGACCAAATCAGCCCCAGCATTTT. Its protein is CASSLERRPNQPQHF.

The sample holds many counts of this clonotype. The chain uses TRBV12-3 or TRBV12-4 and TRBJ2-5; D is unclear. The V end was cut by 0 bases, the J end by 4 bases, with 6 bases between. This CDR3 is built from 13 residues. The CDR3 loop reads CASSLARRETQYF. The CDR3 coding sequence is TGTGCCAGCAGTTTAGCCCGAAGAGAGACCCAGTACTTC.

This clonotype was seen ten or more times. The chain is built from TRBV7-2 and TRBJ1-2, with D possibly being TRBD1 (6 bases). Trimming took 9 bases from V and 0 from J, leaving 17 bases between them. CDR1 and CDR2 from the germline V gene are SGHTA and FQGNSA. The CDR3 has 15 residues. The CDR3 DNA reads TGTGCCAGTAGCCTAGGGGGGGCCCCTAACTATGGCTACACCTTC. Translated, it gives CASSLGGAPNYGYTF.

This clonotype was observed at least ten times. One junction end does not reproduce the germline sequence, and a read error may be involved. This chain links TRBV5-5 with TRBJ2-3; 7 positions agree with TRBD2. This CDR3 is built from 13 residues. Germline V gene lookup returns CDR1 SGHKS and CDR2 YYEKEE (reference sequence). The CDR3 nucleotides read TGTGCCAGCAGCTTGGTTGGGGGGGAGCAGGGAGATTTT. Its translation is CASSLVGGEQGDF. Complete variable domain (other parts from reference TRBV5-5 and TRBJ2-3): DAGVTQSPTHLIKTRGQQVTLRCSPISGHKSVSWYQQVLGQGPQFIFQYYEKEERGRGNFPDRFSARQFPNYSSELNVNALLLGDSALYLCASSLVGGEQGDFGPGTRLTVL.

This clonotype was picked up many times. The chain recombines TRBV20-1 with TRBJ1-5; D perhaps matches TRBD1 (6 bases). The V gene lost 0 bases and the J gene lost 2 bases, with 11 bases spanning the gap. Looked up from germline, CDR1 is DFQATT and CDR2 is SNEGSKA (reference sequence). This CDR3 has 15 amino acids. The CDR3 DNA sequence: TGCAGTGCTAGAGATCCGACAGGAGGCAATCAGCCCCAGCATTTT. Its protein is CSARDPTGGNQPQHF.

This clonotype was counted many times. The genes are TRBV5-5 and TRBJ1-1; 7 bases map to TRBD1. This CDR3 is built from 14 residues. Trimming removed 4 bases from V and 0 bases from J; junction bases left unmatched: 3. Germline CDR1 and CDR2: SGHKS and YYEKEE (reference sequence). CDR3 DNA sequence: TGTGCCAGCAGCCTGACAGGGATGAACACTGAAGCTTTCTTT. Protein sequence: CASSLTGMNTEAFF. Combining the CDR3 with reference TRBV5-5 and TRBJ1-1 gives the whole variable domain DAGVTQSPTHLIKTRGQQVTLRCSPISGHKSVSWYQQVLGQGPQFIFQYYEKEERGRGNFPDRFSARQFPNYSSELNVNALLLGDSALYLCASSLTGMNTEAFFGQGTRLTVV.

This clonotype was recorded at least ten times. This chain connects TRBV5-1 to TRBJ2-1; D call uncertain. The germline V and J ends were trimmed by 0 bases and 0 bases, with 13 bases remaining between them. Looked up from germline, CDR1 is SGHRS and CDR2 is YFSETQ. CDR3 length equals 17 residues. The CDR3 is CASSLGWGSSSYNEQFF. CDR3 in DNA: TGCGCCAGCAGCTTGGGGTGGGGATCTAGCTCCTACAATGAGCAGTTCTTC.

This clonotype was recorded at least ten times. This chain's CDR3 is CASSLAQGGSPLHF. The CDR3 DNA follows: TGTGCCAGCAGCTTAGCGCAGGGAGGGTCACCCCTCCACTTT. J is TRBJ1-6 and V is TRBV7-8; D possibly corresponds to TRBD1 (5 bases). Trimming pared 0 bases from V and 10 bases from J, leaving 10 bases between. CDR1 and CDR2 from the germline V gene are SGHVS and FQNEAQ. The CDR3 length is 14 residues.

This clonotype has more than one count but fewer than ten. The CDR3 sequence: CASSPAGPGVSYNEQFF. In DNA form, the CDR3 reads TGTGCCAGCTCACCCGCGGGACCCGGCGTCTCCTACAATGAGCAGTTCTTC. The V gene is TRBV18, the J gene TRBJ2-1, with TRBD2 as a possible D gene (6 bases). CDR1 and CDR2 (germline): KGHSH, LQKENI. The ends were cut back, 3 bases at V and 0 bases at J, with 15 bases in the middle. This CDR3 is built from 17 residues.

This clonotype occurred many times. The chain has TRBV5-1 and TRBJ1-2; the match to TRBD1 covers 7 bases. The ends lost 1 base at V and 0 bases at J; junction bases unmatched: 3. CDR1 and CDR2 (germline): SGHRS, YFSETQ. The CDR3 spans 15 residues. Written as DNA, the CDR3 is TGCGCCAGCAGCTTGCAAGGACAGGCTAACTATGGCTACACCTTC. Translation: CASSLQGQANYGYTF.

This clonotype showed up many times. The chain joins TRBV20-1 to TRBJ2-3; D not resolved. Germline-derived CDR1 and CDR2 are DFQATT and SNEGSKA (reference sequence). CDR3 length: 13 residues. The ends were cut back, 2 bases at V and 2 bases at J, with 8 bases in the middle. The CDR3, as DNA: TGCAGTGCTAGATTTGTCCTCACAGATACGCAGTATTTT. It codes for CSARFVLTDTQYF.

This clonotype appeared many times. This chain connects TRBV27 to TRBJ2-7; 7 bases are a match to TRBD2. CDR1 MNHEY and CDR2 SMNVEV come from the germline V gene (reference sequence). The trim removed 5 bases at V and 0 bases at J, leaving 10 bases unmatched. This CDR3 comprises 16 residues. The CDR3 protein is CASSRREGALSYEQYF. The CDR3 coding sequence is TGTGCCAGCAGTCGGAGGGAGGGCGCGCTCTCCTACGAGCAGTACTTC.

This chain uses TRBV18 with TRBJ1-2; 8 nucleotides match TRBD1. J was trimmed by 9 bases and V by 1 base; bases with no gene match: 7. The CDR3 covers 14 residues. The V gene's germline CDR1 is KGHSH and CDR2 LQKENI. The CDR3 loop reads CASSPQGQGSSYTF. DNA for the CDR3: TGTGCCAGCTCACCACAAGGACAGGGCTCGAGCTACACCTTC.